This TCR beta chain was sequenced for a study of control samples from healthy donors and cancer patients. This CDR3 region has 17 residues. The germline CDR1 and CDR2 sequences are SGHRS and YFSETQ. The V end was cut by 1 base, the J end by 0 bases, with 15 bases between. Data came from immunoSEQ multiplex PCR; TCRdb stores just in-frame clones and leaves some out. The sample has more than 140,000 clones, about 90% seen once. The chain employs TRBV5-1 and TRBJ2-3; perhaps D is TRBD1 or TRBD2 (6 bases each). Sequenced input: blood. The sequence came from a young man in good health. DNA for the CDR3: TGCGCCAGCAGCTTGCCCTTAGGGGGGATTAGCACAGATACGCAGTATTTT. This sequence encodes CASSLPLGGISTDTQYF.